One and the same sample provided the 18 T cell receptor beta chains below, sequenced in a study of shared clonotypes between healthy human individuals. Libraries were prepared by immunoSEQ multiplex PCR; TCRdb keeps only in-frame clonotypes and omits some of them. Among about 480,000 clones listed, about four fifths were seen once. The sample comprised PBMCs. These receptor sequences come from a woman aged 40 to 55 in good health. Some clones in this sample may be carry-over from other donors' samples.

V is TRBV28 and J is TRBJ1-2, with a weak D call TRBD1 (6 bases). Germline V gene sequence: CDR1 MDHEN, CDR2 SYDVKM. The V and J ends lost 6 bases and 7 bases respectively, with 18 bases between them. This CDR3 contains 14 residues. The CDR3 nucleotides read TGTGCCAGCAGCATGGTGTGGGGGGGCGGTGGCTACACCTTC. Residues: CASSMVWGGGGYTF.

The V gene is TRBV29-1, the J gene TRBJ2-3; TRBD2 is a possible D gene (7 bases). V lost 5 bases, J lost 1 base, and 16 bases lay in between. This CDR3 is 15 amino acids long. The germline V gene encodes CDR1 SQVTM and CDR2 ANQGSEA. CDR3 region: CSVFLREGGTDTQYF. The DNA of the CDR3 is TGCAGCGTTTTCCTTAGGGAGGGGGGCACAGATACGCAGTATTTT.

This clone has more than one count but fewer than ten. CDR3 nucleotides: TGTGCCAGTAGTCCCCACAGAGTTAGCTCCTACAATGAGCAGTTCTTC. Translated: CASSPHRVSSYNEQFF. The V call is TRBV19, the J call TRBJ2-1, with D uncertain. The CDR3 totals 16 residues. V lost 5 bases and J 0 bases, leaving 14 bases between the germline ends. CDR1 LNHDA and CDR2 SQIVND come from the germline V gene (reference sequence).

This clone was recorded a few times. The chain combines TRBV6-5 with TRBJ2-1; the D gene is possibly TRBD2 (6 bases). This CDR3 region has 15 residues. Germline V gene data show CDR1 as MNHEY and CDR2 as SVGAGI. The V end was cut by 2 bases, the J end by 5 bases, with 13 bases between. In nucleotides, the CDR3 is TGTGCCAGCAGTTACAGGGAGGCCGGGAACAATGAGCAGTTCTTC. This codes for CASSYREAGNNEQFF.

Only one count was recorded for this clone. This sequence joins TRBV5-1 and TRBJ1-1; the D gene is possibly TRBD1 (5 bases). Trimming stripped 0 bases from V and 4 bases from J, with 16 bases between. This CDR3 spans 16 amino acids. CDR1 is SGHRS, CDR2 YFSETQ, per germline. The CDR3 DNA is TGCGCCAGCAGCTTGGGCCCCGGGACGACTGGCACTGAAGCTTTCTTT. Its protein is CASSLGPGTTGTEAFF.

V and J are TRBV4-1 and TRBJ1-1; no clear D gene. CDR1 and CDR2 (germline): MGHRA, YSYEKL. CDR3 length: 15 amino acids. Trimming pared 1 base from V and 0 bases from J, leaving 9 bases between. Here the CDR3 reads CASSQGNIMNTEAFF. In DNA form, the CDR3 reads TGCGCCAGCAGCCAAGGGAACATCATGAACACTGAAGCTTTCTTT.

This clone was counted once. This sequence joins TRBV5-4 and TRBJ1-2, with 9 bases matching TRBD1. This CDR3 is built from 15 residues. The germline CDR1 and CDR2 sequences are SGHNT and YYREEE (reference sequence). V lost 4 bases and J lost 2; bases outside the gene matches: 6. CDR3 in amino acids: CASSLGQGQNYGYTF. The CDR3 DNA follows: TGTGCCAGCAGCCTCGGACAGGGGCAAAACTATGGCTACACCTTC.

The CDR3 DNA sequence: TGCGCCAGCAGCCAAGATCCTAGCGGGAGTGGCACAGATACGCAGTATTTT. As protein: CASSQDPSGSGTDTQYF. V usage is TRBV4-3 and J usage is TRBJ2-3, with TRBD2 matching 10 bases. Germline assignment: CDR1 LGHNA and CDR2 YSLEER. Unmatched junction bases numbered 4, after V lost 0 bases and J lost 1 base. The CDR3 covers 17 residues.

The chain combines TRBV7-8 with TRBJ1-2; no reliable D call. Trimming pared 4 bases from V and 1 base from J, leaving 10 bases between. The CDR3 is 14 amino acids. CDR1 is SGHVS, CDR2 FQNEAQ, per germline. The CDR3 nucleotides read TGTGCCAGCAGCTCGGGAGGATTTAACTATGGCTACACCTTC. It codes for CASSSGGFNYGYTF.

The chain carries TRBV14 and TRBJ1-3; D perhaps matches TRBD1 (6 bases). The V gene's germline CDR1 is SGHDN and CDR2 FVKESK. The CDR3 is 15 residues long. Trimming stripped 4 bases from V and 4 bases from J, with 14 bases between. For the CDR3, the DNA is TGTGCCAGCAGCCGGGGGCTATATATCGGAAACACCATATATTTT. It is translated as CASSRGLYIGNTIYF. The variable domain in full, with the rest retrieved from reference TRBV14 and TRBJ1-3, is EAGVTQFPSHSVIEKGQTVTLRCDPISGHDNLYWYRRVMGKEIKFLLHFVKESKQDESGMPNNRFLAERTGGTYSTLKVQPAELEDSGVYFCASSRGLYIGNTIYFGEGSWLTVV.

This clone was seen a few times. This chain links TRBV4-3 with TRBJ1-5; no firm D call. The V gene lost 1 base and the J gene lost 6 bases, with 7 bases spanning the gap. The germline CDR1 and CDR2 sequences are LGHNA and YSLEER. CDR3 length equals 13 residues. CDR3 loop: CASSQGLAQPQHF. The CDR3 DNA follows: TGCGCCAGCAGCCAAGGGCTGGCTCAGCCCCAGCATTTT.

The CDR3 bases are TGTGCCAGCAGCTTAGCGCGAGACGGTGAAGCTTTCTTT. Protein product: CASSLARDGEAFF. The rearrangement uses TRBV7-2 and TRBJ1-1; no firm D call. Looked up from germline, CDR1 is SGHTA and CDR2 is FQGNSA. This CDR3 is built from 13 residues. Trimming left V 0 bases short and J 7 bases short, with 9 bases between.

V usage is TRBV7-8 and J usage is TRBJ2-7, with 10 bases matching TRBD2. J gave up 7 bases and V 0 bases, and 12 bases lay outside the gene matches. Germline V gene lookup returns CDR1 SGHVS and CDR2 FQNEAQ. The length of the CDR3 is 17 residues. CDR3 nucleotides: TGTGCCAGCAGCTTAGCTCTTCTAGCGGGAGCCAGCTGGGAGCAGTACTTC. Its translation: CASSLALLAGASWEQYF.

The V gene is TRBV6-5, the J gene TRBJ2-7, with D unclear. Germline V gene sequence: CDR1 MNHEY, CDR2 SVGAGI. Trimming cost V 6 bases and J 5 bases, with 8 bases left between them. The CDR3 spans 11 residues. As DNA, the CDR3 is TGTGCCAGCAGGACGATGGACGAGCAGTACTTC. As protein: CASRTMDEQYF.

The chain recombines TRBV28 with TRBJ2-1; D tentatively reads TRBD1 or TRBD2 (5 bases each). The CDR3 consists of 15 residues. The germline gives CDR1 MDHEN, CDR2 SYDVKM. V was pared by 4 bases and J by 2 bases, with 12 bases between. CDR3 coding DNA: TGTGCCAGCAGTTCCTTAGGGGAGCCCTACAATGAGCAGTTCTTC. Amino acid sequence: CASSSLGEPYNEQFF. Full variable domain (remainder filled in from reference TRBV28 and TRBJ2-1): DVKVTQSSRYLVKRTGEKVFLECVQDMDHENMFWYRQDPGLGLRLIYFSYDVKMKEKGDIPEGYSVSREKKERFSLILESASTNQTSMYLCASSSLGEPYNEQFFGPGTRLTVL.

The sample holds a few counts of this clone. The V and J genes are TRBV2 and TRBJ2-7, with 10 bases that match TRBD1. The V segment lost 6 bases and the J segment 3 bases; nucleotides outside the gene matches: 2. Germline loops: CDR1 SNHLY, CDR2 FYNNEI. The CDR3 is 13 residues long. The CDR3 DNA follows: TGTGCCAGCAGGGGGACAGGGGTCTACGAGCAGTACTTC. Its protein product is CASRGTGVYEQYF.

The chain combines TRBV4-2 with TRBJ2-2; 12 positions agree with TRBD2. V shed 3 bases and J 4 bases; nucleotides not matched to a gene: 6. The germline gives CDR1 LGHNA, CDR2 YNFKEQ. The CDR3 is 17 residues long. The CDR3 region has the DNA TGTGCCAGCAGCCACCTAGCGGGAGGGCTCTTCACCGGGGAGCTGTTTTTT. Amino acid sequence: CASSHLAGGLFTGELFF.

V is TRBV5-4 and J is TRBJ2-1, with a tentative D call TRBD1 (5 bases). The V gene lost 0 bases and the J gene lost 9 bases, with 10 bases spanning the gap. CDR3 length equals 13 residues. Germline assignment: CDR1 SGHNT and CDR2 YYREEE (reference sequence). The CDR3 loop reads CASSLAGFGEQFF. The CDR3 bases are TGTGCCAGCAGCTTGGCAGGGTTCGGTGAGCAGTTCTTC.